This T cell receptor beta chain was documented in a study of cytomegalovirus exposure and HLA in healthy donors. This clone has only one observation. Its specificity is not known. Both 60 Vbeta primers and 13 Jbeta primers went into the PCR. This table comes from immunoSEQ multiplex PCR, and its TCRdb copy is limited to in-frame clones, with some not included. The table includes about 130,000 clones, 80% detected once. The length of the CDR3 is 11 residues. Germline CDR1 SGHDN, CDR2 FVKESK. The ends were cut back, 4 bases at V and 3 bases at J, with 4 bases in the middle. General observations from the study: The authors later linked a missense DCLRE1C variant to TCR beta V- and J-gene trimming. A later analysis linked 15,000 to 20,000 TCR beta sequences to HLA alleles at 0.05 false discovery rate.

This rearrangement joins TRBV14 to TRBJ2-7; D remains ambiguous. The receptor was isolated from a young man in good health. Sequencing input: PBMCs. The CDR3 sequence: CASSLNYEQYF. The CDR3 DNA reads TGTGCCAGCAGCCTCAACTACGAGCAGTACTTC.